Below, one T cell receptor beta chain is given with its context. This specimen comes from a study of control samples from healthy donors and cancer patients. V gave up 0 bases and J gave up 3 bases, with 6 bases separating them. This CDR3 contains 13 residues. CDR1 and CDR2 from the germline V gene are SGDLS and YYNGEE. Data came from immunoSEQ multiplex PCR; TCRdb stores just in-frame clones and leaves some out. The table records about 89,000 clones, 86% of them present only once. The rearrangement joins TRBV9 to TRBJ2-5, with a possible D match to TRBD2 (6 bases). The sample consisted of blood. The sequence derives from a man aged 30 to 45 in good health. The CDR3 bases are TGTGCCAGCAGCGTAGGCGGGAAAGAGACCCAGTACTTC. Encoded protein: CASSVGGKETQYF.